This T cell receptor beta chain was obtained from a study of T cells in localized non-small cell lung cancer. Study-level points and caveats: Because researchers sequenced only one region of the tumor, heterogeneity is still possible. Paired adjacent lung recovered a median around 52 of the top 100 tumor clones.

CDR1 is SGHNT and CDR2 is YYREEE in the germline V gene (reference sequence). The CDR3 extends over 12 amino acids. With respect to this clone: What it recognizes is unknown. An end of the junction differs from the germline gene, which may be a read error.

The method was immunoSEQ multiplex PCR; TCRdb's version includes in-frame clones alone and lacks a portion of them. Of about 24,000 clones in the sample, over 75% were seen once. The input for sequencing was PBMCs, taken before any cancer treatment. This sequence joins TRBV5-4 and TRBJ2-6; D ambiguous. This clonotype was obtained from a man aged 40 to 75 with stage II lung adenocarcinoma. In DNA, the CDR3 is TGTGCCAGCAGCCCGAATACTGACGGGCAGATTTTC. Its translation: CASSPNTDGQIF.